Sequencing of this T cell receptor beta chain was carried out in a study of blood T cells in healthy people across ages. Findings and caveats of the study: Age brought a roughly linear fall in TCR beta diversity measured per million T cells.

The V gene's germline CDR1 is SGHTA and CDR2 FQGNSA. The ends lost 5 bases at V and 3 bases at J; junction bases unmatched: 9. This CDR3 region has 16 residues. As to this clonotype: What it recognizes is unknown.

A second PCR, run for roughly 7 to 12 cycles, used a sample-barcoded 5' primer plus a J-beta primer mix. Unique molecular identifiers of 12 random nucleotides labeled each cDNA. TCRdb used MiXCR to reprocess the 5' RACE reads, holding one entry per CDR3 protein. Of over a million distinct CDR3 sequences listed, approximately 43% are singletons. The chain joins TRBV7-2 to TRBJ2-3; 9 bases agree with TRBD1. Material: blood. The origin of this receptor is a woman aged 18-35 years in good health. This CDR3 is CASSLQGQGQTDTQYF. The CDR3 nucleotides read TGTGCCAGCAGCCTTCAGGGACAGGGCCAGACAGATACGCAGTATTTT. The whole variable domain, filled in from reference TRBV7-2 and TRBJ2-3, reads GAGVSQSPSNKVTEKGKDVELRCDPISGHTALYWYRQSLGQGLEFLIYFQGNSAPDKSGLPSDRFSAERTGGSVSTLTIQRTQQEDSAVYLCASSLQGQGQTDTQYFGPGTRLTVL.